This T cell receptor beta chain comes out of a study of CD8+CD57+ T cells in acquired aplastic anemia. Study-level results: Overlap between patients and controls comprised twenty-nine CD8+ CDR3 sequences. Simpson's diversity of CD8+ cells was not significantly different in patients compared with controls.

As to this clonotype: Its antigen is not identified.

The use of genomic DNA as template underpinned the TCR beta VDJ and CDR3 profiling. TCRdb passed the reads through MiXCR, listing each CDR3 protein once. Among 160,000 or so distinct CDR3 sequences listed, about 45% were seen once. The authors sequenced patients whose flow cytometry had shown CD8+CD57+ cell expansion. The CDR3 is 12 residues long. The J segment lost 12 bases and the V segment lost 7 bases, leaving 9 bases of the junction unmatched. The rearrangement uses TRBV12-3 or TRBV12-4 and TRBJ2-1; 7 bases align to TRBD2. The material sequenced was sorted CD4+, CD8+, or CD8+CD57+ T cells (not recorded which) from PBMCs. The sequence derives from a human donor with aplastic anemia. The CDR3 coding sequence is TGTGCCAGCACAAGCATTACGGGAGGGCAGTTCTTC. It encodes CASTSITGGQFF.